This TCR beta chain was captured by sequencing in a study of OX40 agonist ivuxolimab in advanced cancers. Study-wide context: The costimulatory receptor OX40 (CD134) was targeted by ivuxolimab, a fully human IgG2 agonistic monoclonal antibody. The monotherapy dose-escalation portion (N of about 49 patients) of the phase I ivuxolimab trial is reported in the paper. Among the roughly 52 dose-escalation patients, about 19 had hepatocellular carcinoma, roughly 15 melanoma, 9 renal cell carcinoma and 9 head and neck cancer. Prior anti-PD-1, anti-PD-L1 or anti-CTLA-4 therapy was permitted, and 35% to 40% of dose-escalation patients had received checkpoint inhibitors. Intravenous ivuxolimab was administered to patients every 2 weeks at six dose levels: 0.01, 0.1, 0.3, 1.5, 3 and 10 mg/kg. In the dose-escalation cohort, nearly 85% of patients were male, and the mean age was 60 years with a range of roughly 20 to 85. Three dose-escalation patients achieved partial responses, one with hepatocellular carcinoma and two with cutaneous melanoma. Peripheral TCRbeta sequencing was intended to test whether TCR sequence diversity was altered and clonal T-cell expansion was caused by ivuxolimab. General conclusions and limits of the study: Antigen specificity was not determined for the clonally expanded peripheral T cells. At doses of 0.1 to 3.0 mg/kg, clonal expansion of both CD4+ and CD8+ T cells in blood was seen between baseline and week 6. After ivuxolimab, more expanded clones were found on average in CD8+ T cells than in CD4+ T cells. In the 0.1-3.0 mg/kg groups, partial responders had among the lowest normalized peripheral clonal expansion, particularly in CD8+ T cells. Low levels of normalized T-cell clonal expansion were also seen in some nonresponding patients.

V lost 7 bases and J lost 1 base, and the count of bases not matched to a germline gene is 9. CDR1 SGHRS and CDR2 YFSETQ were looked up in the germline V gene. Counted from cysteine to phenylalanine, this CDR3 has 15 amino acids. The DNA shown is the 45-base CDR3, in frame from base 1. This clone was detected once. Its recognized antigen is unknown. No much larger clonotype is one base removed from it; base qualities were not supplied. For sequencing of the TCRbeta CDR3 region, genomic DNA was extracted from the sorted cells. The immunoSEQ Assay was used for sequencing of TCRbeta CDR3 regions. Held by TCRdb, this immuneACCESS table contains in-frame sequences only and omits some clones. Under half of the omission traces to an unresolved V gene where checked; the cause of the rest is unknown. Here the sample has about 81,000 clones; approximately 89% occur a single time. The biggest ten clones account for over 0.2% of the sample.

Patients with a history of autoimmune disease or receiving systemic immunosuppression were excluded from the trial. Peripheral blood for TCR sequencing was drawn from every dose cohort at baseline, at cycle 4 day 1 and at cycle 7 day 1. Samples came from an open-label, multicenter, first-in-human phase I dose-escalation trial of ivuxolimab. Adults with locally advanced or metastatic head and neck squamous cell, hepatocellular, melanoma or renal cell carcinoma were enrolled in the trial. Before TCR sequencing, CD4+ T cells and CD8+ T cells were sorted from peripheral blood as separate populations. The specimen was CD4+ or CD8+ T cells sorted from blood, collected in a trial of the OX40 agonist ivuxolimab. The TCR originated in an adult with an advanced solid tumor such as melanoma, head and neck, liver or kidney cancer. The chain links TRBV5-1 with TRBJ1-1; 8 of the junction bases match TRBD1. The CDR3 here reads CASCPLGTGNTEAFF. The sequenced DNA is TGCGCCAGCTGCCCTTTAGGGACAGGGAACACTGAAGCTTTCTTT.